Listed here are 19 T cell receptor beta chains from one sample, sequenced in a study of T cell clonotyping in hematopoietic cell transplantation. The data were produced by immunoSEQ multiplex PCR, yet TCRdb's version contains in-frame clones alone and is incomplete. The sample records about 12,000 clones, approximately 90% being singletons. The specimen sequenced was peripheral blood mononuclear cells. Receptors originate from a woman in her 50s in good health. Some clones in this sample may be carry-over from other donors' samples.

The chain combines TRBV27 with TRBJ1-4; D gene unclear. In germline, CDR1 is MNHEY, CDR2 SMNVEV (reference sequence). The germline V and J ends were trimmed by 4 bases and 11 bases, with 17 bases remaining between them. This CDR3 has 14 amino acids. CDR3: CASSSGAGRRKLFF. The CDR3 DNA follows: TGTGCCAGCAGTTCTGGTGCGGGCAGACGGAAACTGTTTTTT.

The chain links TRBV19 to TRBJ2-7; 8 nucleotides line up with TRBD2. Germline CDR1 LNHDA, CDR2 SQIVND (reference sequence). V was clipped by 3 bases and J by 0 bases; unmatched bases: 4. The CDR3 consists of 15 residues. CDR3 residues: CASSMAGTSSYEQYF. CDR3 nucleotide sequence: TGTGCCAGTAGTATGGCCGGGACTAGCTCCTACGAGCAGTACTTC.

This chain links TRBV6-5 with TRBJ2-1, with a possible D match to TRBD1 (5 bases). The CDR3 contains 14 residues. Trimming cost V 8 bases and J 0 bases, with 11 bases left between them. Looked up from germline, CDR1 is MNHEY and CDR2 is SVGAGI. In DNA, the CDR3 is TGTGCCAGCGGCTCAGGGAACTCCTACAATGAGCAGTTCTTC. Its translation: CASGSGNSYNEQFF.

The rearrangement joins TRBV5-6 to TRBJ1-3; D remains unclear. V shed 4 bases and J shed 0 bases, with 14 bases lying between them. Per the germline V gene, CDR1 is SGHDT and CDR2 is YYEEEE. The CDR3 length is 16 residues. DNA for the CDR3: TGTGCCAGCAGCGATTCAGTGGCATTCTCTGGAAACACCATATATTTT. As protein: CASSDSVAFSGNTIYF.

The V and J genes are TRBV4-2 and TRBJ2-1; D could derive from TRBD1 or TRBD2 (5 bases each). The CDR3 has 12 amino acids. V was trimmed by 8 bases and J by 4 bases, leaving 9 bases between them. Germline CDR1 LGHNA, CDR2 YNFKEQ. CDR3 sequence (DNA): TGTGCCAGCGCCTGGGGGTACAATGAGCAGTTCTTC. This translates into CASAWGYNEQFF.

The chain joins TRBV5-4 to TRBJ1-2; 12 bases align to TRBD1. Germline CDR1 is SGHNT and CDR2 is YYREEE (reference sequence). The CDR3 covers 14 residues. V lost 4 bases, J lost 7 bases, and 5 bases stayed unmatched. CDR3 DNA sequence: TGTGCCAGCAGCCACCGGGACAGGGGGCCTGGCTACACCTTC. Its protein is CASSHRDRGPGYTF.

CDR3 loop: CASSATGSALNQPQHF. The CDR3 region has the DNA TGTGCCAGCAGCGCGACAGGGAGTGCGCTCAATCAGCCCCAGCATTTT. The chain has TRBV5-6 and TRBJ1-5; 7 nucleotides agree with TRBD1. The CDR3 runs to 16 residues. Germline CDR1 is SGHDT and CDR2 is YYEEEE. After removal of 4 bases from V and 3 bases from J, the junction contained 10 bases not matched to a gene.

The rearrangement uses TRBV6-5 and TRBJ1-2; D might be TRBD1 (5 bases). With 3 bases removed from V and 4 bases from J, the gap between germline ends came to 9 bases. This CDR3 has 13 amino acids. Germline values: CDR1 MNHEY, CDR2 SVGAGI. This CDR3 is CASSYQGIYGYTF. For the CDR3, the DNA is TGTGCCAGCAGTTATCAGGGTATCTATGGCTACACCTTC.

This clone was counted a single time. The chain uses TRBV10-3 and TRBJ1-2; TRBD1 agrees at 8 bases. V lost 4 bases, J lost 6 bases, and 7 bases stayed unmatched. Germline CDR1 reads ENHRY; CDR2 reads SYGVKD. This CDR3 comprises 14 residues. The CDR3 DNA follows: TGTGCCATCAGTGGGGGACAGGATGCGGATGGCTACACCTTC. Its translation: CAISGGQDADGYTF.

The sample holds a few counts of this clone. This rearrangement joins TRBV27 to TRBJ1-4, with TRBD1 matching over 8 bases. The CDR3 totals 15 residues. Trimming cost V 5 bases and J 4 bases; bases outside gene matches: 6. Germline CDR1 and CDR2: MNHEY and SMNVEV (reference sequence). CDR3 protein: CASSPGGAFNEKLFF. CDR3 bases: TGTGCCAGCAGTCCAGGGGGCGCATTTAATGAAAAACTGTTTTTT.

This chain uses TRBV10-3 with TRBJ2-1; perhaps TRBD2 as D (6 bases). Per germline, CDR1 ENHRY and CDR2 SYGVKD. The ends were cut back, 6 bases at V and 5 bases at J, with 14 bases in the middle. This CDR3 spans 14 amino acids. The CDR3 here is CAISHTTSNNEQFF. CDR3 DNA: TGTGCCATCAGCCACACGACTAGTAACAATGAGCAGTTCTTC.

This clone was recorded once. V gene TRBV10-3 combines with J gene TRBJ2-6; tentatively, D is TRBD1 (6 bases). With 10 bases removed from V and 2 bases from J, the gap between germline ends came to 12 bases. The CDR3 spans 14 residues. Germline V gene data show CDR1 as ENHRY and CDR2 as SYGVKD. The CDR3 is CATSTGPGANVLTF. In DNA form, the CDR3 reads TGTGCCACTTCAACAGGGCCTGGGGCCAACGTCCTGACTTTC.

V usage is TRBV9 and J usage is TRBJ1-1; D perhaps matches TRBD1 (6 bases). In germline, CDR1 is SGDLS, CDR2 YYNGEE. Between the trimmed V and J ends, which lost 2 bases and 1 base, there was a span of 6 bases. The CDR3 length is 13 residues. This CDR3 reads CASSVGANTEAFF. The CDR3 DNA follows: TGTGCCAGCAGCGTGGGGGCGAACACTGAAGCTTTCTTT.

The rearrangement joins TRBV15 to TRBJ1-2; D ambiguous. V was pared by 3 bases and J by 7 bases, with 12 bases between. The CDR3 sequence is 13 residues long. CDR1 and CDR2 (germline): LNHNV, YYDKDF (reference sequence). The CDR3 nucleotides are TGTGCCACCAGCAGGAGGAGCGGGGTTGGCTACACCTTC. Protein sequence: CATSRRSGVGYTF.

This clone was recorded only once. The J gene is TRBJ2-7, the V gene TRBV7-2; tentatively, D is TRBD2 (6 bases). This CDR3 has 14 residues. Germline assignment: CDR1 SGHTA and CDR2 FQGNSA. The V gene lost 5 bases and the J gene lost 3 bases, with 14 bases spanning the gap. The CDR3 DNA reads TGTGCCAGCAGCGAAGCGGGTTTGAGCTACGAGCAGTACTTC. Translating it yields CASSEAGLSYEQYF.

This chain links TRBV27 with TRBJ1-5; D unresolved. V shed 1 base and J shed 2 bases, with 9 bases lying between them. Germline V gene data show CDR1 as MNHEY and CDR2 as SMNVEV (reference sequence). The CDR3 consists of 15 residues. CDR3 residues: CASSLYSSGNQPQHF. CDR3 bases: TGTGCCAGCAGTTTATATAGTTCGGGCAATCAGCCCCAGCATTTT.

The chain uses TRBV4-3 and TRBJ1-1; D gene ambiguous. The V end was cut by 0 bases, the J end by 1 base, with 3 bases between. The CDR3 sequence is 13 residues long. Germline V gene lookup returns CDR1 LGHNA and CDR2 YSLEER. The CDR3 is CASSQDPNTEAFF. The CDR3 coding sequence is TGCGCCAGCAGCCAAGATCCGAACACTGAAGCTTTCTTT.

This chain connects TRBV30 to TRBJ2-7; D not certain. The CDR3 contains 11 residues. Germline-derived CDR1 and CDR2 are GTSNPN and SVGIG (reference sequence). The V and J ends lost 5 bases and 7 bases respectively, with 12 bases between them. DNA for the CDR3: TGTGCCTGGGAGGTTTTGAGGGAGCAGTACTTC. Translated: CAWEVLREQYF.

CDR3 nucleotides: TGCGCCAGCAGCCAAGATATTGGTCAGCCCCAGCATTTT. Translating gives CASSQDIGQPQHF. The chain joins TRBV4-3 to TRBJ1-5; D remains unclear. The CDR3 is made up of 13 amino acids. The V end lost 0 bases, the J end lost 6 bases, and 6 bases lay between the germline ends. Germline V gene lookup returns CDR1 LGHNA and CDR2 YSLEER.